These T cell receptor beta chains were read from a single sample in a study of T cells in Graves' hyperthyroidism and ophthalmopathy. TCRdb analysed the multiplex PCR reads with MiXCR anew, one entry per CDR3 protein. The profile covers hundreds of thousands of distinct CDR3 sequences, with roughly 15% appearing a single time and approximately 12% taken by the ten largest. Sequencing was performed on blood. These receptors were obtained from a woman aged 50 to 60 with Graves' ophthalmopathy. Each CDR3 is given with its conserved first and last residue. Fields, in order: clone size, J gene, D gene, V gene, CDR3 protein, CDR3 DNA. The D gene is left open where the match is weak. Where a row states a size, it is once, few, many or the class of an expanded clone; other rows omit it.

size: many
J: TRBJ1-1
D: TRBD1
V: TRBV11-2
CDR3: CASSSGQGVAFF
DNA: TGTGCCAGCAGCTCCGGACAGGGCGTAGCTTTCTTT

size: many
J: TRBJ2-1
D: -
V: TRBV28
CDR3: CASSLFSAEQFF
DNA: TGTGCCAGCAGTTTATTTAGCGCTGAGCAGTTCTTC

size: -
J: TRBJ2-3
D: TRBD2
V: TRBV12-3/TRBV12-4
CDR3: CASRGSGSGTDTQYF
DNA: TGTGCCAGCAGGGGTAGCGGGAGTGGCACAGATACGCAGTATTTT

size: few
J: TRBJ2-1
D: TRBD2
V: TRBV10-3
CDR3: CAISGLASGIISEQFF
DNA: TGTGCCATCAGTGGGTTGGCTAGCGGGATTATTAGTGAGCAGTTCTTC

size: many
J: TRBJ1-2
D: -
V: TRBV7-9
CDR3: CASSPGDRGGNYGYTF
DNA: TGTGCCAGCAGCCCCGGAGATAGAGGCGGAAACTATGGCTACACCTTC

size: many
J: TRBJ2-7
D: TRBD2
V: TRBV20-1
CDR3: CSASGGLVSYEQYF
DNA: TGCAGTGCTAGTGGAGGACTAGTATCCTACGAGCAGTACTTC

size: many
J: TRBJ1-2
D: -
V: TRBV12-3/TRBV12-4
CDR3: CASSFKLGAWNTF
DNA: TGTGCCAGCAGTTTTAAATTGGGGGCTTGGAACACCTTC

size: many
J: TRBJ2-5
D: -
V: TRBV6-1
CDR3: CASRLRGGKQETQYF
DNA: TGTGCCAGCAGGCTCCGTGGGGGCAAGCAAGAGACCCAGTACTTC

size: many
J: TRBJ1-2
D: -
V: TRBV7-2
CDR3: CASLRDYGYTF
DNA: TGTGCCAGCCTTCGGGACTATGGCTACACCTTC

size: few
J: TRBJ2-3
D: TRBD2
V: TRBV6-2/TRBV6-3
CDR3: CASKPGLAGDTQYF
DNA: TGTGCCAGCAAACCGGGACTAGCGGGAGATACGCAGTATTTT

size: -
J: TRBJ2-7
D: TRBD2
V: TRBV7-9
CDR3: CASSLGGAGVSYEQYF
DNA: TGTGCCAGCAGCTTGGGCGGGGCGGGGGTCTCCTACGAGCAGTACTTC

size: -
J: TRBJ2-7
D: TRBD1
V: TRBV6-2/TRBV6-3
CDR3: CASSWGRTGASYEQYF
DNA: TGTGCCAGCTCATGGGGAAGGACAGGTGCTTCCTACGAGCAGTACTTC

size: few
J: TRBJ2-1
D: -
V: TRBV4-3
CDR3: CASSQDDFRRYNEQFF
DNA: TGCGCCAGCAGCCAAGATGACTTTCGCCGATACAATGAGCAGTTCTTC

size: many
J: TRBJ2-1
D: -
V: TRBV7-2
CDR3: CASSSTPNEQFF
DNA: TGTGCCAGCAGCTCCACCCCAAATGAGCAGTTCTTC

size: many
J: TRBJ2-2
D: -
V: TRBV7-2
CDR3: CASSSWDGYSANTGELFF
DNA: TGTGCCAGCAGCTCCTGGGACGGATACTCCGCGAACACCGGGGAGCTGTTTTTT

size: -
J: TRBJ2-5
D: -
V: TRBV29-1
CDR3: CSVEQAGWGEAQYF
DNA: TGCAGCGTTGAACAGGCAGGGTGGGGAGAGGCCCAGTACTTC

size: few
J: TRBJ1-1
D: -
V: TRBV5-8
CDR3: CASIEGVMNTEAFF
DNA: TGTGCCAGCATAGAGGGGGTCATGAACACTGAAGCTTTCTTT

size: -
J: TRBJ2-1
D: -
V: TRBV10-2
CDR3: CASTEEGGNYNEQFF
DNA: TGCGCCAGCACTGAGGAAGGCGGGAACTACAATGAGCAGTTCTTC

size: -
J: TRBJ2-1
D: -
V: TRBV4-1
CDR3: CASSQDGRVQFF
DNA: TGCGCCAGCAGCCAAGATGGGCGCGTGCAGTTCTTC

size: many
J: TRBJ2-1
D: -
V: TRBV24-1
CDR3: CATSDFTGTHEVSSEQFF
DNA: TGTGCCACCAGTGATTTTACGGGGACACACGAGGTCTCGAGTGAGCAGTTCTTC

size: few
J: TRBJ2-3
D: -
V: TRBV12-3/TRBV12-4
CDR3: CASTGPTDTQYF
DNA: TGTGCCAGCACAGGTCCCACAGATACGCAGTATTTT

size: many
J: TRBJ2-5
D: TRBD1
V: TRBV29-1
CDR3: CSVEDRQGEETQYF
DNA: TGCAGCGTTGAAGACCGACAGGGTGAAGAGACCCAGTACTTC

size: many
J: TRBJ2-1
D: TRBD2
V: TRBV11-3
CDR3: CASSKYTGTSGNIYNEQFF
DNA: TGTGCCAGCAGCAAATACACCGGGACTAGCGGAAACATCTACAATGAGCAGTTCTTC

size: few
J: TRBJ2-1
D: TRBD2
V: TRBV4-2
CDR3: CASSQDGGSGGNEQFF
DNA: TGTGCCAGCAGCCAAGATGGCGGGAGTGGAGGCAATGAGCAGTTCTTC

size: -
J: TRBJ2-2
D: -
V: TRBV9
CDR3: CASSPEGGAGTGELFF
DNA: TGTGCCAGCAGCCCAGAGGGTGGGGCTGGAACCGGGGAGCTGTTTTTT

size: -
J: TRBJ2-5
D: TRBD1
V: TRBV2
CDR3: CASSPDIGGETQYF
DNA: TGTGCCAGCAGTCCGGACATAGGGGGCGAGACCCAGTACTTC

size: many
J: TRBJ2-2
D: -
V: TRBV30
CDR3: CAWSVHPTGELFF
DNA: TGTGCCTGGAGTGTACACCCGACCGGGGAGCTGTTTTTT

size: many
J: TRBJ2-1
D: TRBD2
V: TRBV14
CDR3: CASSHPTSGSPWNEQFF
DNA: TGTGCCAGCAGCCATCCAACTAGCGGGAGCCCTTGGAATGAGCAGTTCTTC

size: many
J: TRBJ1-1
D: TRBD1
V: TRBV11-1
CDR3: CASSPVGWDSQGTEAFF
DNA: TGTGCCAGCAGCCCTGTAGGTTGGGACAGCCAAGGGACTGAAGCTTTCTTT

size: many
J: TRBJ2-5
D: -
V: TRBV3-1
CDR3: CASSQRGTVQETQYF
DNA: TGTGCCAGCAGCCAACGGGGAACAGTCCAAGAGACCCAGTACTTC

size: few
J: TRBJ2-1
D: TRBD2
V: TRBV6-2/TRBV6-3
CDR3: CASSYLTSGIYNEQFF
DNA: TGTGCCAGCAGTTACCTTACTAGCGGGATTTACAATGAGCAGTTCTTC

size: once
J: TRBJ2-7
D: TRBD2
V: TRBV7-2
CDR3: CASRYKSGVGLAGGSEQYF
DNA: TGTGCCAGCAGATACAAATCGGGGGTGGGACTAGCGGGAGGCAGTGAGCAGTACTTC

size: many
J: TRBJ1-1
D: TRBD1
V: TRBV5-6
CDR3: CASSLYHRGPEAFF
DNA: TGTGCCAGCAGCCTATACCACAGGGGGCCTGAAGCTTTCTTT

size: many
J: TRBJ1-5
D: -
V: TRBV7-2
CDR3: CASSLGVGTGNQPQHF
DNA: TGTGCCAGCAGCTTAGGTGTAGGTACAGGCAATCAGCCCCAGCATTTT

size: many
J: TRBJ2-1
D: TRBD2
V: TRBV24-1
CDR3: CATSDRGRQGSIGNEQFF
DNA: TGTGCCACCAGTGACCGCGGGAGGCAGGGGAGTATAGGCAATGAGCAGTTCTTC

size: -
J: TRBJ2-1
D: -
V: TRBV20-1
CDR3: CSARDGGGTWRGLNEQFF
DNA: TGCAGTGCTAGAGATGGTGGGGGAACGTGGCGGGGGCTAAATGAGCAGTTCTTC

size: many
J: TRBJ2-3
D: TRBD2
V: TRBV27
CDR3: CASGGGLAGDSDTQYF
DNA: TGTGCCAGCGGGGGCGGACTAGCGGGAGACTCAGATACGCAGTATTTT

size: -
J: TRBJ2-1
D: -
V: TRBV5-6
CDR3: CASSLVVTQSYNEQFF
DNA: TGTGCCAGCAGCTTGGTTGTGACTCAGTCCTACAATGAGCAGTTCTTC

size: many
J: TRBJ2-3
D: -
V: TRBV15
CDR3: CATSPLGLAKSTDTQYF
DNA: TGTGCCACCAGCCCCCTCGGTCTAGCGAAAAGCACAGATACGCAGTATTTT

size: -
J: TRBJ2-5
D: -
V: TRBV10-2
CDR3: CASRMGASGTQYF
DNA: TGCGCCAGCAGGATGGGAGCCTCGGGGACCCAGTACTTC

size: -
J: TRBJ2-6
D: -
V: TRBV19
CDR3: CASSISPGRAPGANVLTF
DNA: TGTGCCAGTAGTATATCTCCAGGGCGGGCGCCTGGGGCCAACGTCCTGACTTTC

size: many
J: TRBJ1-2
D: -
V: TRBV3-1
CDR3: CASSYPGQFRGYTF
DNA: TGTGCCAGCAGCTATCCGGGACAATTTCGTGGCTACACCTTC

size: -
J: TRBJ2-5
D: TRBD1
V: TRBV5-1
CDR3: CASSLDRGKTQYF
DNA: TGCGCCAGCAGCTTGGACAGGGGAAAGACCCAGTACTTC

size: many
J: TRBJ2-3
D: -
V: TRBV20-1
CDR3: CSAKYSRNTDTQYF
DNA: TGCAGTGCTAAATACAGCCGCAACACAGATACGCAGTATTTT

size: many
J: TRBJ2-3
D: TRBD1
V: TRBV2
CDR3: CASTIDRETDTQYF
DNA: TGTGCCAGCACCATAGACAGGGAGACAGATACGCAGTATTTT

size: many
J: TRBJ1-5
D: TRBD1
V: TRBV5-1
CDR3: CASSLDRGDNQPQHF
DNA: TGCGCCAGCAGCTTGGACAGGGGGGACAATCAGCCCCAGCATTTT